This T cell receptor (beta chain) was sequenced for a study of T cell responses to AZD1222 COVID-19 vaccine. Whole-study findings and limits: Seropositive at baseline were only a handful of AZD1222 recipients. Spike-specific TCR breadth and depth both grew after two AZD1222 doses. Epitopes outside B.1.351 and B.1.1.7 mutated regions reportedly drew nearly half of spike TCRs. Most donors were white British and more were female, and clonal diversity was possibly underestimated.

Profiling relied on immunoSEQ multiplex PCR, and the TCRdb table lists in-frame clones only, not all of them. The sample lists tens of thousands of clones; about 89% were seen once. The germline gives CDR1 MNHEY, CDR2 SVGAGI. This CDR3 is built from 15 residues. The germline V and J ends were trimmed by 6 bases and 0 bases, with 12 bases remaining between them. To note about this clone: As yet, its antigen is unknown.

The source is an adult in good health. This material consisted of peripheral blood, taken on day 0 of AZD1222 vaccination. V usage is TRBV6-5 and J usage is TRBJ1-3; the D is unclear. The CDR3 DNA sequence: TGTGCCAGCAGCCGGAAGGGAGGCTCTGGAAACACCATATATTTT. It is translated as CASSRKGGSGNTIYF.